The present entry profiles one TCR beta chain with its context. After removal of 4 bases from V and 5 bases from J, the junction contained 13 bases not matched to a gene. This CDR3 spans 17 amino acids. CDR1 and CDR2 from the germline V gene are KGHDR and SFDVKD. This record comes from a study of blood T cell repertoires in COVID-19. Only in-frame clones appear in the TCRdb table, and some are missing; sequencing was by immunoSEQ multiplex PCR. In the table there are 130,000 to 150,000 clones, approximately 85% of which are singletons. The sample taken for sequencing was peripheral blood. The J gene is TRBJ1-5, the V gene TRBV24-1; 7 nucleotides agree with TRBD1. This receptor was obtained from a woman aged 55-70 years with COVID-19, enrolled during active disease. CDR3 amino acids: CATSDYRQGPYDQPQHF. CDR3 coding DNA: TGTGCCACCAGTGACTATAGACAGGGTCCATACGATCAGCCCCAGCATTTT.